These T cell receptor beta chains were read from a single sample in a study of blood T cell repertoires in COVID-19. TCRdb keeps only in-frame clones here, not all; method: immunoSEQ multiplex PCR. The table includes just over 650,000 clones, 85% to 90% detected once. What was sequenced was peripheral blood. The receptors derive from a woman aged 18 to 35 with acute or convalescent COVID-19. CDR3s leave out the opening cysteine and the closing phenylalanine or tryptophan. The D gene is left open where the match is weak.

j_gene	d_gene	v_gene	CDR3aa
TRBJ1-2	TRBD1	TRBV27	ASSPYRGQSGYT
TRBJ1-1	TRBD1	TRBV12-3/TRBV12-4	ASTLGRGAF
TRBJ1-2	-	TRBV27	ASSPLGGRDYGYT
TRBJ1-1	TRBD1	TRBV5-6	ASSLVAGTGGRTEAF
TRBJ1-1	-	TRBV19	ASSILEGSPRMNTEAF
TRBJ2-7	TRBD2	TRBV27	ASSLRPQRGVYEQY
TRBJ2-3	TRBD2	TRBV28	ASSSRLAGDTDTQY
TRBJ2-3	-	TRBV20-1	SASGEDTQY
TRBJ1-1	-	TRBV4-1	ASSQADGVTEAF
TRBJ1-1	-	TRBV6-5	ASSGGQLGNTEAF
TRBJ2-3	TRBD1	TRBV18	ASSPLSGTGTTDTQY
TRBJ2-2	TRBD1	TRBV6-4	ASSENFGQGAGELF
TRBJ1-5	-	TRBV6-2/TRBV6-3	ASSSHPEGNQPQH
TRBJ1-2	-	TRBV23-1	ASSQSRLPYGYT
TRBJ1-6	TRBD1	TRBV5-1	ASSPFPQGGTYNSPLH
TRBJ2-7	-	TRBV27	ASSPLGSPTTWEQY
TRBJ2-3	TRBD2	TRBV5-4	ASSPPGTSPDTQY
TRBJ1-3	TRBD1	TRBV7-9	ASSFGQGAGNTIY
TRBJ1-2	-	TRBV20-1	SARDTGGYT
TRBJ2-1	TRBD2	TRBV4-2	ASSQVSQAGSSYNEQF
TRBJ1-3	TRBD1	TRBV4-1	ASSQKQGAVGNTIY
TRBJ2-1	-	TRBV6-2/TRBV6-3	ASSYTPNSGQYNEQF
TRBJ2-3	TRBD2	TRBV18	ASSPSKAGGQKHTQY
TRBJ1-1	-	TRBV30	AWSLGNTEAF
TRBJ2-7	-	TRBV7-8	ASSLMSSYEQY
TRBJ1-6	-	TRBV6-6	ASSYRGIDSPLH
TRBJ2-1	TRBD2	TRBV5-5	ASSYRAGGTGF
TRBJ1-1	TRBD1	TRBV25-1	ASSERTGALNTEAF
TRBJ1-2	-	TRBV7-2	ASSYSRDYGYT
TRBJ1-1	-	TRBV9	ASSVGGYTEAF
TRBJ1-3	-	TRBV9	ASSVGQGNTGNTIY
TRBJ1-2	-	TRBV28	ASSLYRVAPNYGYT
TRBJ2-7	-	TRBV5-5	ASSPGDSYSYEQY
TRBJ2-7	TRBD1	TRBV27	ASSGRDRGENSYEQY
TRBJ2-7	TRBD1	TRBV27	ASTARQGALEQY
TRBJ1-3	TRBD1	TRBV29-1	SVVQGVNTIY
TRBJ1-5	TRBD1	TRBV27	ASSSLGTGNQPQH
TRBJ1-1	-	TRBV6-5	ASRYFTGTEAF
TRBJ1-1	-	TRBV6-2/TRBV6-3	ASSYSIPVGGNTEAF
TRBJ2-6	TRBD1	TRBV9	ASSVTGGAGANVLT
TRBJ1-2	-	TRBV15	ATSRDRQGEANYGYT
TRBJ1-4	TRBD1	TRBV5-5	ASSLDYRGDEKLF
TRBJ1-1	-	TRBV5-1	ASRYQNTEAF
TRBJ1-4	-	TRBV19	ASSPNPQGPTEKLF
TRBJ2-1	-	TRBV5-1	ASSLGPGTYNEQF